This T cell receptor (beta chain) derives from a study of blood T cells in healthy people across ages. A second PCR of roughly 7 to 11 cycles used a sample-barcoded 5' primer and a J-beta primer mix. Via MiXCR, TCRdb re-called the 5' RACE reads, giving one row per CDR3 protein. The top ten hold about 11% of the sample, which has fewer than 2,000,000 distinct CDR3 sequences, around 35% seen once. This receptor was taken from a woman between 25 and 40 years old in good health. Sequencing used blood.

Written as DNA, the CDR3 is TGTGCCAGCAGCGCTGGGTTAGCAGAGCGCATGAACACTGAAGCTTTCTTT. Translation gives CASSAGLAERMNTEAFF. The chain combines TRBV9 with TRBJ1-1; D is undetermined. The germline CDR1 and CDR2 sequences are SGDLS and YYNGEE. The CDR3 has 17 residues. Trimming pared 3 bases from V and 0 bases from J, leaving 18 bases between. The variable domain in full, completed from reference TRBV9 and TRBJ1-1, reads DSGVTQTPKHLITATGQRVTLRCSPRSGDLSVYWYQQSLDQGLQFLIQYYNGEERAKGNILERFSAQQFPDLHSELNLSSLELGDSALYFCASSAGLAERMNTEAFFGQGTRLTVV.